This passage covers 13 T cell receptor beta chains from one sample sequenced in a study of blood T cell repertoires in COVID-19. The table came from immunoSEQ multiplex PCR; TCRdb's copy has only in-frame clones and leaves some out. The sample lists about 220,000 clones, about nine tenths occurring once. Material for sequencing was peripheral blood. These receptors were taken from a man aged 25 to 40 who had recovered from COVID-19.

This chain joins TRBV3-1 (or the pseudogene TRBV3-2) and TRBJ1-1, with D uncertain. V was clipped by 6 bases and J by 0 bases, with 8 bases between them. CDR3 length: 13 residues. Germline V gene sequence: CDR1 LGHDT, CDR2 YNNKEL (reference sequence). CDR3 residues: CASSLELNTEAFF. The CDR3 DNA reads TGTGCCAGCAGTCTTGAGTTGAACACTGAAGCTTTCTTT.

This chain joins TRBV6-5 and TRBJ1-3; D possibly corresponds to TRBD1 (5 bases). The CDR3 runs to 13 residues. V dropped 7 bases and J dropped 3 bases, with 10 bases sitting between them. The germline V gene encodes CDR1 MNHEY and CDR2 SVGAGI. CDR3 region: CASTSDSGNTIYF. DNA for the CDR3: TGTGCCAGCACCTCCGACAGTGGAAACACCATATATTTT.

The rearrangement links TRBV27 to TRBJ1-5; TRBD1 might be the D (6 bases). Per the germline V gene, CDR1 is MNHEY and CDR2 is SMNVEV (reference sequence). Trimming left V 2 bases short and J 4 bases short, with 9 bases between. CDR3 size: 14 residues. This CDR3 reads CASSLQGMNQPQHF. DNA for the CDR3: TGTGCCAGCAGTTTACAGGGGATGAATCAGCCCCAGCATTTT.

DNA of the CDR3: TGCGCCAGCAGCCAGCGGGACAGAAACACCGGGGAGCTGTTTTTT. Translating it yields CASSQRDRNTGELFF. The gene calls are TRBV4-3 and TRBJ2-2; the D gene is possibly TRBD1 (7 bases). Germline values: CDR1 LGHNA, CDR2 YSLEER. The CDR3 has 15 residues. V lost 3 bases and J 2 bases, leaving 10 bases between the germline ends.

The chain couples TRBV5-6 to TRBJ1-1, with D perhaps TRBD1 (5 bases). There are 16 residues in the CDR3. V lost 2 bases to trimming and J lost 6 bases, with 20 bases between them. The germline CDR1 and CDR2 sequences are SGHDT and YYEEEE. CDR3 loop: CASSLLVGLWAAEAFF. The CDR3 region has the DNA TGTGCCAGCAGCTTATTAGTGGGACTTTGGGCCGCTGAAGCTTTCTTT.

This clone was seen just once. The chain is built from TRBV25-1 and TRBJ1-2, with unresolved D. Germline-derived CDR1 and CDR2 are MGHDK and SYGVNS. The V end was cut by 1 base, the J end by 3 bases, with 9 bases between. The CDR3 runs to 14 residues. CDR3 sequence (DNA): TGTGCCAGCAGTGAATTAAGAGGAGACTATGGCTACACCTTC. Translating it yields CASSELRGDYGYTF.

The V call is TRBV11-2, the J call TRBJ2-3, with 11 positions matching TRBD2. V lost 2 bases and J lost 3; bases outside the gene matches: 7. CDR1 SGHAT and CDR2 FQNNGV come from the germline V gene. The CDR3 runs 17 residues. The CDR3 DNA follows: TGTGCCAGCAGCTTATTGGTCATAGCGGGGGGGACAGATACGCAGTATTTT. This codes for CASSLLVIAGGTDTQYF.

The chain uses TRBV4-1 and TRBJ2-7, with 8 positions matching TRBD1. The length of the CDR3 is 15 residues. Losses at the gene ends were 6 bases for V and 2 bases for J; bases not matched to a gene: 9. In germline, CDR1 is MGHRA, CDR2 YSYEKL. CDR3 in DNA: TGCGCCAGCAGTTTTGGGACAGGCCTTCCCTACGAGCAGTACTTC. Protein sequence: CASSFGTGLPYEQYF.

The chain uses TRBV19 and TRBJ1-5; D may be TRBD1 (6 bases). Trimming pared 7 bases from V and 2 bases from J, leaving 12 bases between. The germline V gene has CDR1 LNHDA and CDR2 SQIVND (reference sequence). The CDR3 spans 14 residues. DNA of the CDR3: TGTGCCAGTACCACAGGGTGGGGCAATCAGCCCCAGCATTTT. Its translation is CASTTGWGNQPQHF.

The table lists this clone with a count of one. The chain recombines TRBV9 with TRBJ1-2; possibly TRBD1 for D (5 bases). CDR1 is SGDLS, CDR2 YYNGEE, per germline. The CDR3 totals 17 residues. Trimming pared 4 bases from V and 1 base from J, leaving 20 bases between. In DNA, the CDR3 is TGTGCCAGCAGCCCCAATCCTAGCGTACAGGATAACTATGGCTACACCTTC. Protein sequence: CASSPNPSVQDNYGYTF.

The chain links TRBV3-1 (or the pseudogene TRBV3-2) to TRBJ2-2; 8 nucleotides match TRBD2. The CDR3 is 17 residues long. The germline V gene has CDR1 LGHDT and CDR2 YNNKEL (reference sequence). V trimming: 1 base; J trimming: 2 bases; junction bases outside the gene matches: 6. The CDR3 reads CASSQGGGLDNTGELFF. The CDR3 region has the DNA TGTGCCAGCAGCCAAGGTGGGGGACTAGATAACACCGGGGAGCTGTTTTTT.

J is TRBJ2-7 and V is TRBV12-3 or TRBV12-4; 7 bases match TRBD1. The V and J ends lost 7 bases and 1 base, in that order; junction bases with no gene match: 4. The CDR3 sequence is 13 residues long. The CDR3 nucleotides read TGTGCCAGCACAACAGGGGTGTCCTACGAGCAGTACTTC. As protein: CASTTGVSYEQYF.

This chain links TRBV7-9 with TRBJ1-3; 9 bases align to TRBD1. Per germline, CDR1 SEHNR and CDR2 FQNEAQ (reference sequence). This CDR3 comprises 14 residues. J gave up 4 bases and V 8 bases, and 6 bases lay outside the gene matches. Here the CDR3 DNA reads TGTGCCAGCCGTCGGACAGGGGTCGGAAACACCATATATTTT. It yields the protein CASRRTGVGNTIYF.